The 2 T cell receptor beta chains presented below share a single source sample, sequenced in a study of a mutant IDH1 vaccine in newly diagnosed glioma. Time point meaning: week 11, during vaccination. The study gave 300 ug of mutant IDH1 20-mer peptide per vaccine dose, with topical imiquimod. These TCRs' antigens remain unknown. Produced via immunoSEQ multiplex PCR; TCRdb's table is partial and in-frame only. The sample yields fewer than 45,000 clones, 84% seen once. This material consisted of PBMCs, taken from a glioma patient whose treatment included an IDH1 peptide vaccine. These receptors were collected from a middle-aged man with glioma.

This chain connects TRBV7-9 to TRBJ2-7; TRBD2 matches at 7 bases. The CDR3 totals 14 residues. The V and J ends lost 5 bases and 2 bases, in that order; junction bases with no gene match: 6. The germline V gene encodes CDR1 SEHNR and CDR2 FQNEAQ (reference sequence). CDR3 in DNA: TGTGCCAGCAGCATCGCCGGGACTACCTACGAGCAGTACTTC. Amino acids: CASSIAGTTYEQYF.

The V and J genes are TRBV2 and TRBJ2-1; 10 bases match TRBD2. The CDR3 loop spans 17 amino acids. Germline V gives CDR1 SNHLY, CDR2 FYNNEI. J lost 8 bases, V lost 0 bases, and 10 bases had no gene match. DNA of the CDR3: TGTGCCAGCAGTGAAGCGCTTCTAGCGGGAGTATTCTATGAGCAGTTCTTC. Its translation is CASSEALLAGVFYEQFF.